This is a list of T cell receptor beta chains from one sample in a study of T cell repertoires in cytomegalovirus infection. The antigens for these receptors are not known. From the reads, TCRdb called clonotypes with MiXCR, one entry per CDR3 protein. The sample has around 900,000 distinct CDR3 sequences; 30% to 40% are singletons. The sequences come from cultured CD8+ T cells from PBMCs, collected from culture after CMV antigen stimulation. These receptors all come from a human donor in good health (CMV status not recorded). Some clones in this sample may be carry-over from other donors' samples. Each CDR3 is given with its conserved first and last residue. Fields, in order: CDR3 protein, CDR3 DNA, V gene, J gene, clone size, D gene. The D gene is left open where the match is weak. Clone size is given for some rows only: seen once, a few or many times, or a class if the clone is expanded.

CATSVPGTGQETQYF	TGTGCCACCAGCGTCCCCGGGACAGGGCAAGAGACCCAGTACTTC	TRBV15	TRBJ2-5	few	TRBD1
CASSIDWTGKGGYTF	TGTGCCAGTAGTATAGATTGGACTGGGAAGGGAGGCTACACCTTC	TRBV19	TRBJ1-2	once	NA
CASSLNGQVGREQYF	TGTGCCAGCAGCTTGAATGGGCAGGTCGGCCGCGAGCAGTACTTC	TRBV5-4	TRBJ2-7	few	NA
CASTSPPLTEAFF	TGTGCCAGCACGTCTCCCCCCCTCACTGAAGCTTTCTTT	TRBV27	TRBJ1-1	NA	NA
CASSYSRRQPQHF	TGTGCCAGCAGTTACTCTCGGCGACAGCCCCAGCATTTT	TRBV6-2/TRBV6-3	TRBJ1-5	NA	NA
CASSQESGLNTEAFF	TGCGCCAGCAGCCAAGAGTCGGGGCTAAACACTGAAGCTTTCTTT	TRBV4-3	TRBJ1-1	NA	NA
CASSSRGVRIGEQFF	TGTGCCAGCAGCAGCAGGGGGGTGAGGATCGGTGAGCAGTTCTTC	TRBV13	TRBJ2-1	NA	NA
CASSPRTVVNYEQYF	TGTGCCAGCAGCCCGAGGACAGTTGTGAACTACGAGCAGTACTTC	TRBV7-8	TRBJ2-7	many	NA
CSSRGRGRTYNEQFF	TGCAGTTCTAGGGGAAGGGGGCGAACCTACAATGAGCAGTTCTTC	TRBV20-1	TRBJ2-1	NA	TRBD1
CASSLDLGGGHTQYF	TGTGCCAGCAGCTTAGATCTGGGGGGGGGCCATACGCAGTATTTT	TRBV11-2	TRBJ2-3	few	NA
CASSVGQGINQPQHF	TGTGCCAGTAGTGTTGGACAGGGGATCAATCAGCCCCAGCATTTT	TRBV19	TRBJ1-5	many	TRBD1
CASSQIRGGNTIYF	TGCGCCAGCAGCCAAATCAGGGGCGGAAACACCATATATTTT	TRBV4-1	TRBJ1-3	many	NA
CASTLGPEQFF	TGTGCCAGCACCCTCGGTCCGGAGCAGTTCTTC	TRBV7-6	TRBJ2-1	few	NA
CATDTHGGGGREQFF	TGTGCCACTGACACCCACGGGGGGGGGGGTCGTGAGCAGTTCTTC	TRBV2	TRBJ2-1	NA	TRBD2
CASSVTGGRTPLPGELFF	TGCGCCAGCAGCGTAACAGGGGGCCGAACCCCCCTCCCCGGGGAGCTGTTTTTT	TRBV5-1	TRBJ2-2	many	TRBD1
CASSSVGYNEQFF	TGTGCCAGCTCTAGCGTCGGCTACAATGAGCAGTTCTTC	TRBV7-6	TRBJ2-1	many	NA
CAPKLSTGELFF	TGTGCCCCCAAGTTGAGCACCGGGGAGCTGTTTTTT	TRBV2	TRBJ2-2	few	NA
CVSNEGREQYF	TGTGTCAGCAACGAGGGTCGCGAGCAGTACTTC	TRBV2	TRBJ2-7	NA	NA
CASSTRDSHSGANVLTF	TGTGCCAGCAGCACACGGGACAGCCACTCTGGGGCCAACGTCCTGACTTTC	TRBV7-9	TRBJ2-6	NA	TRBD1
CASSPLTTSNYGYTF	TGTGCCAGCAGTCCCTTGACAACCTCTAACTATGGCTACACCTTC	TRBV6-2/TRBV6-3	TRBJ1-2	NA	NA
CASSQRLAGETDTQYF	TGCGCCAGCAGCCAACGTCTAGCGGGGGAAACAGATACGCAGTATTTT	TRBV4-3	TRBJ2-3	NA	TRBD2
CASSLGGENYSPLHF	TGCGCCAGCAGCTTGGGGGGGGAGAACTATTCACCCCTCCACTTT	TRBV5-1	TRBJ1-6	NA	NA
CASSFPDEGTGDYGYTF	TGTGCCAGCAGCTTCCCCGATGAGGGGACAGGGGACTATGGCTACACCTTC	TRBV7-3	TRBJ1-2	many	TRBD1
CASRAGYMNTEAFF	TGTGCCAGCAGGGCAGGGTATATGAACACTGAAGCTTTCTTT	TRBV27	TRBJ1-1	few	NA
CASSQFDRDTGELFF	TGTGCCAGCAGCCAATTTGACCGGGACACCGGGGAGCTGTTTTTT	TRBV14	TRBJ2-2	NA	NA
CASSLALGTGTIPVGELFF	TGTGCCAGCAGCTTAGCGCTAGGGACAGGGACGATCCCGGTCGGGGAGCTGTTTTTT	TRBV7-6	TRBJ2-2	NA	TRBD1
CASSPHRVQETQYF	TGTGCCAGCAGCCCCCATAGAGTCCAAGAGACCCAGTACTTC	TRBV14	TRBJ2-5	few	NA
CATRSGGTEAFF	TGTGCCACTCGATCGGGGGGGACTGAAGCTTTCTTT	TRBV6-6	TRBJ1-1	NA	NA
CASSLGGSRETQYF	TGTGCCAGCAGCTTAGGGGGGTCCCGGGAGACCCAGTACTTC	TRBV7-6	TRBJ2-5	few	NA
CATSSPGFGAGNTIYF	TGTGCCACCAGCAGCCCGGGTTTCGGGGCTGGAAACACCATATATTTT	TRBV15	TRBJ1-3	NA	NA
CASSIDILYEQYF	TGTGCCAGTAGTATAGACATCCTCTACGAGCAGTACTTC	TRBV19	TRBJ2-7	few	NA
CASSPSGGLSGELFF	TGTGCCAGCAGCCCTAGCGGGGGTTTATCCGGGGAGCTGTTTTTT	TRBV28	TRBJ2-2	NA	TRBD2
CASSEPGSTDTQYF	TGTGCCAGCAGTGAACCAGGGAGCACAGATACGCAGTATTTT	TRBV2	TRBJ2-3	few	NA
CASHGTANTGELFF	TGTGCCAGCCACGGGACAGCGAACACCGGGGAGCTGTTTTTT	TRBV13	TRBJ2-2	NA	TRBD1
CASSFLGHNEQFF	TGTGCCAGCAGTTTTCTGGGGCACAATGAGCAGTTCTTC	TRBV12-3/TRBV12-4	TRBJ2-1	NA	NA
CASSPPGTVGETQYF	TGTGCCAGCAGCCCTCCCGGGACTGTTGGGGAGACCCAGTACTTC	TRBV7-2	TRBJ2-5	many	NA
CASSQRGPEAFF	TGTGCCAGCAGTCAAAGGGGGCCTGAAGCTTTCTTT	TRBV7-6	TRBJ1-1	few	TRBD1
CASSLHRTDSTDTQYF	TGTGCCAGCAGTCTCCACAGGACAGATAGCACAGATACGCAGTATTTT	TRBV12-3/TRBV12-4	TRBJ2-3	NA	NA
CASSGYVGDTQYF	TGTGCCAGCAGCGGGTACGTGGGGGATACGCAGTATTTT	TRBV12-3/TRBV12-4	TRBJ2-3	NA	NA
CASSEHPEAFF	TGTGCCAGCAGTGAACATCCTGAAGCTTTCTTT	TRBV2	TRBJ1-1	NA	NA
CSAPGGTEAFF	TGCAGTGCTCCGGGAGGGACTGAAGCTTTCTTT	TRBV20-1	TRBJ1-1	NA	NA
CASSRTGWQETQYF	TGTGCCAGCAGCCGGACAGGTTGGCAAGAGACCCAGTACTTC	TRBV7-9	TRBJ2-5	few	TRBD1
CASSYSGQGWTEAFF	TGTGCCAGCAGTTACTCGGGACAGGGCTGGACTGAAGCTTTCTTT	TRBV6-5	TRBJ1-1	few	TRBD1
CASSPDTSRTEAFF	TGTGCCAGCAGCCCCGACACTTCACGGACTGAAGCTTTCTTT	TRBV7-3	TRBJ1-1	many	NA
CASSFSSGRYYGYTF	TGTGCCAGCAGCTTTTCGAGCGGACGTTACTATGGCTACACCTTC	TRBV7-9	TRBJ1-2	few	NA
CATSRDRGLGNYGYTF	TGTGCCACCAGCAGAGATAGGGGCTTGGGTAACTATGGCTACACCTTC	TRBV15	TRBJ1-2	NA	NA
CASSLYARGDTEAFF	TGTGCCAGCAGCTTGTATGCCAGGGGGGACACTGAAGCTTTCTTT	TRBV5-6	TRBJ1-1	NA	TRBD1
CASTPQGDETEAFF	TGTGCCAGTACCCCACAGGGTGATGAAACTGAAGCTTTCTTT	TRBV19	TRBJ1-1	NA	NA
CASSESGTGGTKTQYF	TGTGCCAGCAGTGAATCCGGGACAGGTGGCACAAAGACCCAGTACTTC	TRBV25-1	TRBJ2-5	NA	TRBD1
CASSENRWTTNEKLFF	TGTGCCAGCAGTGAAAACAGGTGGACAACTAATGAAAAACTGTTTTTT	TRBV6-1	TRBJ1-4	few	NA
CASSSDRTGSGYGYTF	TGTGCCAGCAGCTCCGACCGGACAGGGTCCGGCTATGGCTACACCTTC	TRBV7-9	TRBJ1-2	few	TRBD1
CASSLDRKGYEQYF	TGCGCCAGCAGCTTGGACAGGAAAGGCTACGAGCAGTACTTC	TRBV5-1	TRBJ2-7	NA	NA